The 16 T cell receptor beta chains below all came from one sample that was sequenced in a study of CD8+ T cells in alopecia areata. cDNA serving as the sequencing template came from extracted, reverse transcribed RNA. Here immunoSEQ multiplex PCR was the method, and the copy in TCRdb shows in-frame clones only, minus some. The sample has 50,000 to 70,000 clones, roughly 46% seen once. Input material: NKG2D-low CD8+ T cells sorted from blood. These receptor sequences come from a human donor with alopecia areata.

This clone was counted only a few times. The chain recombines TRBV4-3 with TRBJ2-2; TRBD1 aligns across 8 bases. The CDR3 consists of 15 residues. The trim removed 1 base at V and 4 bases at J, leaving 2 bases unmatched. The V gene's germline CDR1 is LGHNA and CDR2 YSLEER. The DNA for the CDR3 is TGCGCCAGCAGCCAAGGGACAGGGCCCACCGGGGAGCTGTTTTTT. Translated: CASSQGTGPTGELFF.

V is TRBV2 and J is TRBJ2-7, with TRBD1 as a possible D gene (6 bases). The CDR3 length is 15 residues. V lost 0 bases and J 1 base, leaving 10 bases between the germline ends. Germline-derived CDR1 and CDR2 are SNHLY and FYNNEI. The CDR3 DNA reads as TGTGCCAGCAGTGAAGCGGGGGCAGCGTCCTACGAGCAGTACTTC. It codes for CASSEAGAASYEQYF. The full variable domain, completed using reference TRBV2 and TRBJ2-7, is EPEVTQTPSHQVTQMGQEVILRCVPISNHLYFYWYRQILGQKVEFLVSFYNNEISEKSEIFDDQFSVERPDGSNFTLKIRSTKLEDSAMYFCASSEAGAASYEQYFGPGTRLTVT.

This clone was counted a few times. The chain employs TRBV30 and TRBJ2-3; 11 bases map to TRBD1. Germline values: CDR1 GTSNPN, CDR2 SVGIG (reference sequence). This CDR3 is 16 amino acids long. V trimming: 2 bases; J trimming: 6 bases; junction bases outside the gene matches: 10. The CDR3 sequence: CAWSPPGQGARDTQYF. In DNA form, the CDR3 reads TGTGCCTGGAGTCCCCCCGGACAGGGGGCAAGGGATACGCAGTATTTT.

The rearrangement uses TRBV29-1 and TRBJ2-2, with D unresolved. Deletions cut 7 bases from V and 4 bases from J, with 7 bases between. Germline V gives CDR1 SQVTM, CDR2 ANQGSEA. This CDR3 is built from 11 residues. Here the CDR3 reads CSAYFTGELFF. The CDR3 bases are TGCAGCGCCTACTTCACCGGGGAGCTGTTTTTT.

The chain couples TRBV29-1 to TRBJ1-3; no firm D call. Germline values: CDR1 SQVTM, CDR2 ANQGSEA. The CDR3 length is 11 residues. Trimming took off 5 bases at V and 6 bases at J, with 8 bases between the two ends. CDR3 region: CSVRLENTIYF. CDR3 sequence (DNA): TGCAGCGTTCGACTGGAAAACACCATATATTTT.

This clone was detected once. The chain carries TRBV7-9 and TRBJ2-5; 9 bases agree with TRBD1. Trimming at V came to 5 bases and at J to 3 bases, leaving 10 bases not matched to a gene. The CDR3 contains 16 residues. From germline, CDR1 is SEHNR and CDR2 FQNEAQ (reference sequence). The CDR3 protein is CASSHLTGGKKETQYF. DNA of the CDR3: TGTGCCAGCAGCCACCTGACAGGGGGAAAGAAAGAGACCCAGTACTTC.

The chain couples TRBV29-1 to TRBJ2-7, with D tentatively TRBD1 (5 bases). Trimming removed 2 bases at V and 4 bases at J, with 18 bases between. Germline V gene data show CDR1 as SQVTM and CDR2 as ANQGSEA. The CDR3 totals 15 residues. In DNA, the CDR3 is TGCAGCGTTGAACTCGGCCGGGTGGGGCCTTACGAGCAGTACTTC. Its protein is CSVELGRVGPYEQYF.

The chain has TRBV7-2 and TRBJ2-1; tentative D call: TRBD2 (5 bases). V lost 2 bases and J 8 bases, leaving 7 bases between the germline ends. Per germline, CDR1 SGHTA and CDR2 FQGNSA. CDR3 size: 12 residues. As DNA, the CDR3 is TGTGCCAGCAGCTTACTAGCCCATGAGCAGTTCTTC. It specifies CASSLLAHEQFF.

This clone was seen more than once but under ten times. The V gene is TRBV6-5, the J gene TRBJ1-1; no clear D gene. Trimming pared 5 bases from V and 6 bases from J, leaving 10 bases between. The germline gives CDR1 MNHEY, CDR2 SVGAGI. This CDR3 spans 12 amino acids. CDR3 sequence (DNA): TGTGCCAGCAGTCCCAATACAGCTGAAGCTTTCTTT. Residues: CASSPNTAEAFF.

The V gene is TRBV5-4, the J gene TRBJ2-1, with D uncertain. Germline V gives CDR1 SGHNT, CDR2 YYREEE (reference sequence). CDR3 length: 14 residues. Trimming cost V 2 bases and J 5 bases, with 11 bases left between them. CDR3 DNA sequence: TGTGCCAGCAGCTTATTATCTGGAAACAATGAGCAGTTCTTC. It yields the protein CASSLLSGNNEQFF.

CDR3 residues: CASRRELAASYEQYF. CDR3 DNA sequence: TGTGCCAGCAGGAGAGAGCTAGCGGCATCCTACGAGCAGTACTTC. The genes are TRBV28 and TRBJ2-7; 7 bases are shared with TRBD2. V was pared by 6 bases and J by 1 base, with 9 bases of the junction left unmatched. The germline gives CDR1 MDHEN, CDR2 SYDVKM. The CDR3 sequence is 15 residues long.

This clone was recorded only once. In DNA, the CDR3 is TGCAGCGTTGAAATGGCAGCAGGGAGAGAGACCCAGTACTTC. Residues: CSVEMAAGRETQYF. This chain connects TRBV29-1 to TRBJ2-5; either TRBD1 or TRBD2 may supply D (5 bases each). Deletions cut 2 bases from V and 4 bases from J, with 14 bases between. There are 14 residues in the CDR3. Germline V gene lookup returns CDR1 SQVTM and CDR2 ANQGSEA.

This rearrangement joins TRBV13 to TRBJ2-7; D uncertain. The CDR3 totals 12 residues. V was trimmed by 4 bases and J by 3 bases, leaving 7 bases between them. From germline, CDR1 is PRHDT and CDR2 FYEKMQ (reference sequence). CDR3: CASSSLFYEQYF. CDR3 bases: TGTGCCAGCAGCTCCCTTTTCTACGAGCAGTACTTC.

The rearrangement links TRBV28 to TRBJ2-3; D perhaps matches TRBD2 (7 bases). The CDR3 covers 14 residues. Germline V gene data show CDR1 as MDHEN and CDR2 as SYDVKM. Trimming shortened V by 6 bases and J by 6 bases, and 16 bases separated the two germline ends. CDR3 sequence: CASSTQGREDTQYF. The CDR3 nucleotides read TGTGCCAGCAGCACCCAGGGGAGGGAGGATACGCAGTATTTT.

This clone was observed a single time. V usage is TRBV9 and J usage is TRBJ2-4, with D perhaps matching TRBD1 (5 bases). The CDR3 loop spans 11 amino acids. V was pared by 3 bases and J by 15 bases, with 13 bases between. Germline lookup yields CDR1 SGDLS and CDR2 YYNGEE. The CDR3 here is CASSAQGRLYF. The CDR3 DNA follows: TGTGCCAGCAGCGCGCAGGGCCGGTTGTACTTC.

V is TRBV2 and J is TRBJ2-4, with 9 bases that match TRBD1. This CDR3 is 15 amino acids long. Per the germline V gene, CDR1 is SNHLY and CDR2 is FYNNEI. With V trimmed by 6 bases and J by 7 bases, 10 bases remained unmatched. The CDR3 sequence is CASRASGQGTNIQYF. In DNA, the CDR3 is TGTGCCAGCAGGGCGTCGGGACAGGGAACCAACATTCAGTACTTC.